The 8 T cell receptor beta chains given below trace back to one sample, sequenced in a study of T cell responses to AZD1222 COVID-19 vaccine. Data came from immunoSEQ multiplex PCR; TCRdb stores just in-frame clones and leaves some out. The top ten clones hold approximately 15% of a sample with approximately 90,000 clones, 80% to 90% of them seen once. The material sequenced was peripheral blood, taken on day 0 of AZD1222 vaccination. The receptors come from an adult in good health.

The chain links TRBV9 to TRBJ2-1; 7 bases are shared with TRBD2. CDR3 size: 15 residues. The V gene end was trimmed by 3 bases and the J gene end by 2 bases; junction bases not matched to a gene: 5. The germline CDR1 and CDR2 sequences are SGDLS and YYNGEE. This CDR3 reads CASSATGGPYNEQFF. DNA for the CDR3: TGTGCCAGCAGCGCGACGGGAGGTCCCTACAATGAGCAGTTCTTC.

The V call is TRBV7-2, the J call TRBJ1-2, with D unclear. Germline V CDR1 and CDR2: SGHTA, FQGNSA. V lost 1 base to trimming and J lost 7 bases, with 7 bases between them. This CDR3 is built from 12 residues. CDR3 bases: TGTGCCAGCAGCTTAGAATCTGGTGGCTACACCTTC. Translation gives CASSLESGGYTF.

V gene TRBV7-4 combines with J gene TRBJ1-5, with D maybe TRBD1 (6 bases). The length of the CDR3 is 17 residues. The V gene lost 5 bases and the J gene lost 4 bases, with 21 bases spanning the gap. Looked up from germline, CDR1 is SGHVT and CDR2 is SQSDAQ. CDR3 protein: CASSLNPRRQANQPQHF. As DNA, the CDR3 is TGTGCCAGCAGCCTTAACCCTCGAAGACAGGCAAATCAGCCCCAGCATTTT.

The rearrangement joins TRBV6-5 to TRBJ1-4, with 8 bases that match TRBD1. CDR1 and CDR2 from the germline V gene are MNHEY and SVGAGI. The CDR3 consists of 14 residues. V was pared by 6 bases and J by 7 bases, with 7 bases of the junction left unmatched. The CDR3 sequence: CASRRTGQAEKLFF. In DNA form, the CDR3 reads TGTGCCAGCAGACGGACAGGGCAGGCTGAAAAACTGTTTTTT.

J is TRBJ1-5 and V is TRBV21-1. TRBV21-1 is a pseudogene. The CDR3 length is 15 residues. The CDR3 DNA is TGTGCCAGCAGCAATAGGAGATCTAGCAATCAGCCCCAGCATTTT. Amino acids: CASSNRRSSNQPQHF.

This chain uses TRBV7-9 with TRBJ2-7, with TRBD2 matching 9 bases. Per germline, CDR1 SEHNR and CDR2 FQNEAQ (reference sequence). CDR3 size: 14 residues. V was pared by 5 bases and J by 2 bases, with 4 bases of the junction left unmatched. The CDR3: CASSPSSGAYEQYF. DNA of the CDR3: TGTGCCAGCAGCCCTTCTAGCGGGGCCTACGAGCAGTACTTC.

This chain joins TRBV6-6 and TRBJ2-7; no definite D call. The V and J ends lost 0 bases and 0 bases respectively, with 12 bases between them. CDR1 and CDR2 from the germline V gene are MNHNY and SVGAGI (reference sequence). There are 16 residues in the CDR3. CDR3 amino acids: CASSYSKGRPSYEQYF. In nucleotides, the CDR3 is TGTGCCAGCAGTTACTCGAAGGGCAGACCCTCCTACGAGCAGTACTTC.

The CDR3 is CASSQLWGQGGGYDTEAFF. The DNA for the CDR3 is TGCGCCAGCAGCCAGTTATGGGGACAGGGCGGAGGGTATGACACTGAAGCTTTCTTT. This chain connects TRBV4-1 to TRBJ1-1, with TRBD1 matching 9 bases. There are 19 residues in the CDR3. After removal of 3 bases from V and 3 bases from J, the junction contained 17 bases not matched to a gene. Per germline, CDR1 MGHRA and CDR2 YSYEKL.